Detailed here is one T cell receptor beta chain. Its antigen is undetermined. The data were taken from a study of OX40 agonist ivuxolimab in advanced cancers. Study-level background: Ivuxolimab doses were 0.01, 0.1, 0.3, 1.5, 3 or 10 mg/kg every 2 weeks. Enrolled patients in dose escalation had cancers that were hepatocellular carcinoma, melanoma, renal cell or head and neck cancer. Study-wide results and limits: Low normalized T-cell clonal expansion was also seen in some nonresponders.

In germline, CDR1 is SGHAT, CDR2 FQNNGV. The CDR3 loop spans 15 amino acids. Trimming pared 0 bases from V and 1 base from J, leaving 10 bases between. Produced via immunoSEQ multiplex PCR; TCRdb's table is partial and in-frame only. The top ten clones hold approximately 6.1% of a sample with nearly 70,000 clones, more than 75% of them seen once. The sample here was CD4+ or CD8+ T cells sorted from blood, taken in a trial of the OX40 agonist ivuxolimab. The genes are TRBV11-2 and TRBJ2-7; D uncertain. The sequence derives from an adult with an advanced solid tumor such as melanoma, head and neck, liver or kidney cancer. As DNA, the CDR3 is TGTGCCAGCAGCTTAGACAGCCTGCCGTCCTACGAGCAGTACTTC. Its translation: CASSLDSLPSYEQYF.